This TCR beta chain was identified during a study of T cell repertoires in cytomegalovirus infection. The length of the CDR3 is 13 residues. V lost 1 base and J lost 5, with 9 bases in between. Germline CDR1 reads SGHNT; CDR2 reads YYREEE (reference sequence). TCRdb re-derived calls from the reads in MiXCR, one entry per CDR3 protein. The table lists some 150,000 distinct CDR3 sequences, 5.5% to 7% of them singletons. In its sample, this clonotype was seen many times. The V gene is TRBV5-4, the J gene TRBJ1-1; D call uncertain. This sequence originates from a human donor in good health (CMV status not recorded). Some clones in this sample may be carry-over from other donors' samples. Sequencing was carried out using PBMCs. CDR3 nucleotide sequence: TGTGCCAGCAGCTTGACGGGAGATACTGAAGCTTTCTTT. Its translation: CASSLTGDTEAFF.